Sequencing of this TCR beta chain was carried out in a study of blood T cell repertoires in COVID-19. The overall study: The study drew acute and convalescent COVID-19 samples from the United States, Italy and Spain.

Per the study methods: By means of reference gene primer amplification, nucleated cell counts were estimated. Profiling relied on immunoSEQ multiplex PCR, and the TCRdb table lists in-frame clones only, not all of them. V, J and clone size are taken as reported in that table, and D and trimming were inferred from the DNA itself. The sample lists roughly 230,000 clones; about nine tenths were seen once. V was pared by 8 bases and J by 2 bases, with 9 bases of the junction left unmatched. CDR3 size: 15 residues. The germline CDR1 and CDR2 sequences are LNHDA and SQIVND (reference sequence). The age range of participants was about 18 to 90 years, with residence in about 25 US areas. Researchers sorted participants into cohorts using their self-reported clinical history.

This rearrangement joins TRBV19 to TRBJ1-2; 9 bases fit TRBD1. The TCR was taken from a man younger than 45 in a cohort exposed to, infected with or recovered from COVID-19 (not recorded which). Sequencing was performed on PBMCs or T cells enriched from blood (not recorded which). DNA for the CDR3: TGTGCCAGTGGAACAGGGGGCGCAGGGAACTATGGCTACACCTTC. Amino acid sequence: CASGTGGAGNYGYTF.